Listed below are T cell receptor beta chains from one sample, sequenced in a study of blood T cell repertoires in COVID-19. Using immunoSEQ multiplex PCR, the repertoire was profiled, and TCRdb retains in-frame clones only, with some absent. The table lists about 32,000 clones, roughly nine tenths of them singletons. The sequenced sample was peripheral blood. These receptors all come from a man aged 55 to 69 with acute or convalescent COVID-19. The CDR3 runs from the conserved cysteine through the conserved F or W. D genes are given only for firm matches. Where a row states a size, it is once, few, many or the class of an expanded clone; other rows omit it.

V gene	D gene	clone size	J gene	CDR3 protein	CDR3 DNA
TRBV29-1	NA	NA	TRBJ1-2	CSADDSEGYTF	TGCAGCGCCGATGACAGCGAGGGCTACACCTTC
TRBV5-4	NA	NA	TRBJ2-3	CASSDREGGMDTQYF	TGTGCCAGCAGCGACCGAGAGGGGGGGATGGATACGCAGTATTTT
TRBV5-1	TRBD2	NA	TRBJ2-3	CASSLPSAGVGTDTQYF	TGCGCCAGCAGCTTACCCTCAGCGGGAGTCGGCACAGATACGCAGTATTTT
TRBV28	TRBD2	NA	TRBJ2-2	CASSTLRPLGLADTGELFF	TGTGCCAGCAGTACTCTCAGGCCCCTGGGACTAGCGGACACCGGGGAGCTGTTTTTT
TRBV19	NA	NA	TRBJ2-1	CASSAGQSSYNEQFF	TGTGCCAGTAGTGCGGGACAGAGCTCCTACAATGAGCAGTTCTTC
TRBV15	TRBD2	few	TRBJ2-1	CATSRSIAGPLSEQFF	TGTGCCACCAGCAGATCGATAGCGGGACCGTTAAGCGAGCAGTTCTTC
TRBV11-3	TRBD2	NA	TRBJ2-2	CASSFSSGSGTGELFF	TGTGCCAGCAGCTTCTCTAGCGGGAGCGGTACCGGGGAGCTGTTTTTT
TRBV5-8	NA	NA	TRBJ2-1	CASSLRRLYNEQFF	TGTGCCAGCAGCTTGCGCAGACTCTACAATGAGCAGTTCTTC
TRBV5-1	NA	NA	TRBJ1-1	CASSLAAGNTEAFF	TGCGCCAGCAGCTTGGCGGCAGGCAACACTGAAGCTTTCTTT
TRBV19	TRBD1	NA	TRBJ2-1	CATNRGLSSYNEQFF	TGTGCCACCAACAGGGGCCTGAGCTCCTACAATGAGCAGTTCTTC
TRBV14	NA	NA	TRBJ1-3	CASSQDLYSGNTIYF	TGTGCCAGCAGCCAAGACCTCTACTCTGGAAACACCATATATTTT
TRBV5-1	NA	NA	TRBJ1-2	CASSSGTLNYGYTF	TGCGCCAGCAGCTCCGGGACACTCAACTATGGCTACACCTTC
TRBV2	TRBD2	NA	TRBJ2-1	CASSVLAGAYNEQFF	TGTGCCAGCAGTGTACTAGCGGGAGCCTACAATGAGCAGTTCTTC
TRBV4-1	TRBD1	NA	TRBJ1-5	CASSQEGAGGSNQPQHF	TGCGCCAGCAGCCAAGAGGGTGCAGGGGGGAGCAATCAGCCCCAGCATTTT
TRBV5-1	TRBD1	NA	TRBJ1-2	CASSPASGTGSGGYTF	TGCGCCAGCAGCCCAGCCTCCGGGACAGGGTCTGGTGGCTACACCTTC
TRBV6-5	NA	NA	TRBJ1-5	CASSQGRNQPQHF	TGTGCCAGCAGCCAGGGAAGGAATCAGCCCCAGCATTTT
TRBV6-5	NA	NA	TRBJ2-1	CASRESGGGGEQFF	TGTGCCAGCAGAGAGTCGGGGGGCGGGGGTGAGCAGTTCTTC
TRBV10-2	NA	NA	TRBJ1-4	CASSERQGREKLFF	TGCGCCAGCAGTGAAAGGCAGGGCCGGGAAAAACTGTTTTTT
TRBV2	TRBD2	NA	TRBJ2-5	CASLRGSGRGETQYF	TGTGCCAGCCTCAGAGGTAGCGGGAGGGGTGAGACCCAGTACTTC
TRBV23-1	TRBD1	NA	TRBJ1-2	CASSPSGQGKYGYTF	TGCGCCAGCAGTCCCTCGGGACAGGGGAAATATGGCTACACCTTC
TRBV19	NA	NA	TRBJ1-1	CASGTLNTEAFF	TGTGCCAGTGGCACCCTGAACACTGAAGCTTTCTTT
TRBV9	NA	NA	TRBJ1-1	CASSLGVGAVTEAFF	TGTGCCAGCAGCCTTGGGGTAGGGGCTGTCACTGAAGCTTTCTTT
TRBV11-2	NA	NA	TRBJ2-2	CASSLERGQSGLFF	TGTGCCAGCAGCTTAGAGCGGGGCCAGTCTGGGCTGTTTTTT
TRBV11-3	TRBD1	once	TRBJ2-5	CASSLDWTGGDGGETQYF	TGTGCCAGCAGCTTAGATTGGACAGGGGGCGACGGGGGAGAGACCCAGTACTTC
TRBV2	NA	NA	TRBJ1-5	CASSSTLGVQPQHF	TGTGCCAGCAGTTCTACCCTCGGGGTGCAGCCCCAGCATTTT
TRBV5-5	TRBD2	once	TRBJ2-1	CASSFFFLAGGSYNEQFF	TGTGCCAGCAGCTTCTTCTTTTTAGCGGGAGGTTCCTACAATGAGCAGTTCTTC
TRBV4-2	NA	NA	TRBJ2-1	CASSQQRYNEQFF	TGTGCCAGCAGCCAACAACGGTACAATGAGCAGTTCTTC
TRBV6-5	TRBD2	NA	TRBJ2-3	CASIAGDTQYF	TGTGCCAGCATAGCGGGTGATACGCAGTATTTT
TRBV6-5	NA	NA	TRBJ2-7	CASQEGGMNYEQYF	TGTGCCAGCCAAGAAGGGGGAATGAATTACGAGCAGTACTTC
TRBV7-9	NA	NA	TRBJ2-2	CASSFRSASTGELFF	TGTGCCAGCAGCTTTCGGTCAGCTAGCACCGGGGAGCTGTTTTTT
TRBV27	TRBD1	NA	TRBJ1-6	CASSSTGGGYYNSPLHF	TGTGCCAGCAGTTCAACAGGGGGCGGGTACTATAATTCACCCCTCCACTTT
TRBV30	TRBD1	once	TRBJ1-5	CAWSLDRGSIQPQHF	TGTGCCTGGAGTTTAGACAGGGGGAGTATACAGCCCCAGCATTTT
TRBV9	TRBD1	NA	TRBJ1-2	CASSAGTGALNGYTF	TGTGCCAGCAGCGCCGGGACAGGGGCCCTAAATGGCTACACCTTC
TRBV19	NA	NA	TRBJ2-6	CASSIGGVWGEPPSGANVLTF	TGTGCCAGTAGTATAGGGGGGGTATGGGGCGAACCACCCTCTGGGGCCAACGTCCTGACTTTC
TRBV9	NA	NA	TRBJ2-3	CASSVDRANIPDTQYF	TGTGCCAGCAGCGTAGACAGGGCGAATATCCCAGATACGCAGTATTTT
TRBV11-3	NA	few	TRBJ2-7	CASSLLAVNTYEQYF	TGTGCCAGCAGCCTTTTAGCGGTGAACACCTACGAGCAGTACTTC
TRBV9	NA	NA	TRBJ1-1	CASSNGQLTEAFF	TGTGCCAGCAGCAATGGACAGTTAACTGAAGCTTTCTTT
TRBV3-1/TRBV3-2	TRBD2	NA	TRBJ2-7	CASSRTSGSYEQYF	TGTGCCAGCAGCCGGACTAGCGGGAGCTACGAGCAGTACTTC
TRBV4-1	NA	NA	TRBJ2-1	CASRGLNNEQFF	TGCGCTTCGCGGGGGCTGAACAATGAGCAGTTCTTC
TRBV27	TRBD2	NA	TRBJ2-1	CASSALAGASYEQFF	TGTGCCAGCAGTGCACTAGCGGGAGCTTCATATGAGCAGTTCTTC
TRBV5-4	NA	NA	TRBJ2-7	CASSLLADKSSYEQYF	TGTGCCAGCAGCTTGTTGGCCGATAAAAGCTCCTACGAGCAGTACTTC
TRBV27	TRBD2	NA	TRBJ2-1	CASSFRRERAEQFF	TGTGCCAGCAGTTTCAGGCGGGAGAGGGCTGAGCAGTTCTTC
TRBV4-3	NA	NA	TRBJ2-7	CASSQVRGSSYEQYF	TGCGCCAGCAGCCAAGTCCGGGGGAGCTCCTACGAGCAGTACTTC
TRBV11-3	NA	NA	TRBJ1-2	CASSPTRDTAMWLGYTF	TGTGCCAGCAGCCCGACCCGGGACACCGCCATGTGGCTCGGCTACACCTTC